This entry lists 23 T cell receptor beta chains sequenced from one sample in a study of T cell responses to AZD1222 COVID-19 vaccine. Assay used: immunoSEQ multiplex PCR; TCRdb lists only in-frame clones, some missing. The sample has 100,000 or so clones, 85% to 90% seen once. Here the sequenced sample was peripheral blood, taken on day 0 of AZD1222 vaccination. These TCRs come from an adult in good health.

The rearrangement uses TRBV5-4 and TRBJ2-1, with TRBD1 identical over 10 bases. There are 16 residues in the CDR3. Germline lookup yields CDR1 SGHNT and CDR2 YYREEE (reference sequence). The trim removed 5 bases at V and 2 bases at J, leaving 7 bases unmatched. The CDR3: CASSLAGTGAYNEQFF. The CDR3, as DNA: TGTGCCAGCAGTCTCGCCGGGACAGGGGCCTACAATGAGCAGTTCTTC.

The chain employs TRBV18 and TRBJ2-7; 9 nucleotides match TRBD1. CDR3 length: 15 residues. V was pared by 0 bases and J by 6 bases, with 6 bases of the junction left unmatched. Germline CDR1 and CDR2: KGHSH and LQKENI. This CDR3 reads CASSPPAGQGGEQYF. CDR3 DNA sequence: TGTGCCAGCTCACCACCAGCGGGACAGGGCGGCGAGCAGTACTTC.

The chain has TRBV3-1 (or the pseudogene TRBV3-2) and TRBJ2-5, with D possibly TRBD1 on 5 matching bases. V dropped 0 bases and J dropped 12 bases, with 11 bases sitting between them. This CDR3 has 12 residues. Per germline, CDR1 LGHDT and CDR2 YNNKEL (reference sequence). CDR3 bases: TGTGCCAGCAGCCAAGATCCCGAACAGGAGTACTTC. Translating it yields CASSQDPEQEYF.

This chain uses TRBV5-5 with TRBJ2-4, with D perhaps TRBD1 (6 bases). CDR1 and CDR2 from the germline V gene are SGHKS and YYEKEE (reference sequence). CDR3 length equals 13 residues. The V gene lost 2 bases and the J gene lost 8 bases, with 11 bases spanning the gap. This CDR3 is CASSLRSGDIQYF. In DNA, the CDR3 is TGTGCCAGCAGCTTAAGGTCAGGGGACATTCAGTACTTC.

The chain carries TRBV7-8 and TRBJ1-3; D gene uncertain. Between the trimmed V and J ends, which lost 1 base and 0 bases, there was a span of 7 bases. The germline CDR1 and CDR2 sequences are SGHVS and FQNEAQ. The CDR3 length is 15 residues. This CDR3 is CASSLDGNSGNTIYF. CDR3 sequence (DNA): TGTGCCAGCAGCTTAGACGGCAACTCTGGAAACACCATATATTTT.

The chain employs TRBV19 and TRBJ1-2; no clear D gene. The CDR3 is made up of 11 amino acids. CDR1 and CDR2 (germline): LNHDA, SQIVND (reference sequence). The V gene lost 9 bases and the J gene lost 8 bases, with 13 bases spanning the gap. This CDR3 is CASRTVMGYTF. In nucleotides, the CDR3 is TGTGCCAGCAGGACTGTAATGGGCTACACCTTC.

This rearrangement joins TRBV3-1 (or the pseudogene TRBV3-2) to TRBJ1-5; D is ambiguous. Germline CDR1 and CDR2: LGHDT and YNNKEL (reference sequence). V lost 4 bases and J lost 1, with 5 bases in between. The CDR3 sequence is 13 residues long. CDR3 in amino acids: CASSPRSNQPQHF. The DNA for the CDR3 is TGTGCCAGCAGCCCAAGGAGCAATCAGCCCCAGCATTTT.

The genes are TRBV20-1 and TRBJ2-5, with D possibly being TRBD2 (5 bases). Looked up from germline, CDR1 is DFQATT and CDR2 is SNEGSKA (reference sequence). CDR3 size: 10 residues. CDR3 region: CSGKRETQYF. DNA of the CDR3: TGCAGCGGGAAGCGCGAGACCCAGTACTTC.

The chain recombines TRBV5-1 with TRBJ2-7; 9 positions agree with TRBD1. The CDR3 is 13 residues long. The trim removed 7 bases at V and 3 bases at J, leaving 5 bases unmatched. CDR1 is SGHRS and CDR2 is YFSETQ in the germline V gene. In nucleotides, the CDR3 is TGCGCCAGCTGCCGGGACAGGGACTACGAGCAGTACTTC. Its translation is CASCRDRDYEQYF. Complete variable domain (other parts from reference TRBV5-1 and TRBJ2-7): KAGVTQTPRYLIKTRGQQVTLSCSPISGHRSVSWYQQTPGQGLQFLFEYFSETQRNKGNFPGRFSGRQFSNSRSEMNVSTLELGDSALYLCASCRDRDYEQYFGPGTRLTVT.

The J gene is TRBJ1-1, the V gene TRBV6-5, with D unresolved. Looked up from germline, CDR1 is MNHEY and CDR2 is SVGAGI. The ends were cut back, 2 bases at V and 12 bases at J, with 10 bases in the middle. This CDR3 has 11 amino acids. The CDR3 DNA sequence: TGTGCCAGCAGTTACGCCGGTTCCCCTTTCTTT. Protein sequence: CASSYAGSPFF.

In this sample, this clone turned up once. V gene TRBV19 combines with J gene TRBJ1-5, with D perhaps matching TRBD1 (6 bases). This CDR3 has 16 amino acids. Looked up from germline, CDR1 is LNHDA and CDR2 is SQIVND (reference sequence). The V end lost 2 bases, the J end lost 4 bases, and 15 bases lay between the germline ends. In DNA, the CDR3 is TGTGCCAGTAGTATAACAGGGACACGGACTAATCAGCCCCAGCATTTT. It translates to CASSITGTRTNQPQHF.

This clone was seen more than once but under ten times. The rearrangement uses TRBV7-6 and TRBJ2-3; TRBD2 aligns across 12 bases. V was pared by 1 base and J by 3 bases, with 11 bases of the junction left unmatched. Germline CDR1 is SGHVS and CDR2 is FNYEAQ. The length of the CDR3 is 19 residues. This CDR3 is CASSLEPSGRAGSTDTQYF. Here the CDR3 DNA reads TGTGCCAGCAGCTTAGAACCTAGCGGGAGGGCCGGTTCGACAGATACGCAGTATTTT.

This clone was recorded many times. V usage is TRBV5-1 and J usage is TRBJ2-7; 7 bases fit TRBD2. Trimming removed 4 bases from V and 7 bases from J; junction bases left unmatched: 17. CDR3 size: 16 residues. The germline gives CDR1 SGHRS, CDR2 YFSETQ. Here the CDR3 reads CASSPAARLGGGEQYF. CDR3 nucleotides: TGCGCCAGCAGCCCCGCCGCTCGACTGGGGGGAGGGGAGCAGTACTTC.

This clone was detected once. The J gene is TRBJ1-4, the V gene TRBV5-1; no clear D. CDR1 SGHRS and CDR2 YFSETQ come from the germline V gene. This CDR3 contains 14 residues. Trimming removed 2 bases at V and 3 bases at J, with 8 bases between. As DNA, the CDR3 is TGCGCCAGCAGCTTCATGACGCCTAATGAAAAACTGTTTTTT. This sequence encodes CASSFMTPNEKLFF.

The chain carries TRBV7-2 and TRBJ2-1, with a possible D match to TRBD2 (7 bases). V was shortened by 1 base and J by 3 bases, with 10 bases between the two germline ends. The germline gives CDR1 SGHTA, CDR2 FQGNSA. There are 15 residues in the CDR3. CDR3 sequence reads: CASSLEGGSYNEQFF. The DNA of the CDR3 is TGTGCCAGCAGCTTAGAGGGGGGGAGCTACAATGAGCAGTTCTTC.

The chain employs TRBV2 and TRBJ1-5; possibly TRBD1 for D (6 bases). The CDR3 length is 15 residues. The germline gives CDR1 SNHLY, CDR2 FYNNEI. The V end lost 6 bases, the J end lost 5 bases, and 17 bases lay between the germline ends. Here the CDR3 reads CASRGGGRSDQPQHF. The DNA for the CDR3 is TGTGCCAGCAGAGGGGGGGGGAGGAGCGATCAGCCCCAGCATTTT. The full variable domain, its missing parts supplied by reference TRBV2 and TRBJ1-5, is EPEVTQTPSHQVTQMGQEVILRCVPISNHLYFYWYRQILGQKVEFLVSFYNNEISEKSEIFDDQFSVERPDGSNFTLKIRSTKLEDSAMYFCASRGGGRSDQPQHFGDGTRLSIL.

The genes are TRBV7-9 and TRBJ2-5, with D hard to call. V gave up 3 bases and J gave up 1 base, with 9 bases separating them. CDR1 and CDR2 (germline): SEHNR, FQNEAQ (reference sequence). This CDR3 has 14 residues. The CDR3 DNA reads TGTGCCAGCAGCTTGAGTTTGCGCCAAGAGACCCAGTACTTC. Its protein product is CASSLSLRQETQYF.

The chain links TRBV7-9 to TRBJ1-1; unclear D gene. Trimming cost V 3 bases and J 1 base, with 6 bases left between them. The CDR3 runs to 13 residues. Germline V gives CDR1 SEHNR, CDR2 FQNEAQ (reference sequence). The CDR3 coding sequence is TGTGCCAGCAGCTTGGGCGAGAACACTGAAGCTTTCTTT. This codes for CASSLGENTEAFF.

This clone appeared a single time. The chain uses TRBV7-9 and TRBJ1-3; tentative D call: TRBD1 (6 bases). The CDR3 is 13 amino acids. V was cut by 6 bases and J by 4 bases, with 10 bases left in between. Germline V gene sequence: CDR1 SEHNR, CDR2 FQNEAQ (reference sequence). The CDR3 sequence is CASRKGGGNTIYF. For the CDR3, the DNA is TGTGCCAGCAGAAAGGGGGGCGGAAACACCATATATTTT.

This clone has a single count. The chain has TRBV27 and TRBJ2-1; 7 bases align to TRBD2. The CDR3 sequence is 14 residues long. CDR1 MNHEY and CDR2 SMNVEV come from the germline V gene (reference sequence). Losses at the gene ends were 8 bases for V and 8 bases for J; bases not matched to a gene: 12. The chain's CDR3 is CASRSGTRVYEQFF. DNA of the CDR3: TGTGCCAGCCGAAGCGGGACGAGGGTCTATGAGCAGTTCTTC.

J is TRBJ2-5 and V is TRBV10-1; 7 positions agree with TRBD1. V shed 0 bases and J 7 bases; nucleotides not matched to a gene: 8. Germline V CDR1 and CDR2: WNHNN, SYGVQD (reference sequence). CDR3 length: 15 residues. The CDR3 loop is CASSESLRGPATQYF. The CDR3 coding sequence is TGCGCCAGCAGTGAGTCCTTGAGGGGGCCGGCGACCCAGTACTTC.

The rearrangement links TRBV27 to TRBJ1-2; tentatively, D is TRBD1 (5 bases). CDR3 length equals 12 residues. Germline CDR1 and CDR2: MNHEY and SMNVEV (reference sequence). Trimming took off 6 bases at V and 5 bases at J, with 10 bases between the two ends. DNA for the CDR3: TGTGCCAGCAGGCGCCCAGGGTATGGCTACACCTTC. Its protein product is CASRRPGYGYTF.

This clone was recorded only once. This chain connects TRBV6-1 to TRBJ1-1, with D uncertain. In germline, CDR1 is MNHNS, CDR2 SASEGT. There are 15 residues in the CDR3. V lost 1 base to trimming and J lost 5 bases, with 14 bases between them. The CDR3 DNA reads as TGTGCCAGCAGTGAAGTTAAATTGGGGAAGACTGAAGCTTTCTTT. Residues: CASSEVKLGKTEAFF.